These 14 T cell receptor beta chains were sequenced from one sample in a study of blood T cell repertoires in COVID-19. Method: immunoSEQ multiplex PCR; TCRdb's copy keeps in-frame clones and lacks some. The sample has about 220,000 clones, 65% to 85% seen once. The sequencing input was PBMCs or T cells enriched from blood (not recorded which). The origin of the receptors is a woman aged 55 to 70 who had recovered from COVID-19.

This sequence joins TRBV2 and TRBJ1-3; 9 nucleotides agree with TRBD1. The CDR3 spans 17 residues. CDR1 is SNHLY and CDR2 is FYNNEI in the germline V gene. J gave up 0 bases and V 6 bases, and 9 bases lay outside the gene matches. The CDR3 DNA follows: TGTGCCAGCAGACCCAACAGGGGGCCCCTCTCTGGAAACACCATATATTTT. Encoded protein: CASRPNRGPLSGNTIYF.

The chain combines TRBV3-1 (or the pseudogene TRBV3-2) with TRBJ1-3, with unresolved D. The germline V gene has CDR1 LGHDT and CDR2 YNNKEL (reference sequence). This CDR3 contains 13 residues. V was trimmed by 6 bases and J by 0 bases, leaving 6 bases between them. The CDR3: CASRSLSGNTIYF. The CDR3 DNA is TGTGCCAGCAGATCCCTCTCTGGAAACACCATATATTTT.

This chain links TRBV2 with TRBJ1-5, with 8 nucleotides matching TRBD1. The CDR3 consists of 13 residues. Germline assignment: CDR1 SNHLY and CDR2 FYNNEI. With V trimmed by 7 bases and J by 5 bases, 4 bases remained unmatched. For the CDR3, the DNA is TGTGCCAGCAAAGCAGGGGGCGATCAGCCCCAGCATTTT. Residues: CASKAGGDQPQHF. The full variable domain, in which reference TRBV2 and TRBJ1-5 provide the parts outside the CDR3, is EPEVTQTPSHQVTQMGQEVILRCVPISNHLYFYWYRQILGQKVEFLVSFYNNEISEKSEIFDDQFSVERPDGSNFTLKIRSTKLEDSAMYFCASKAGGDQPQHFGDGTRLSIL.

The chain recombines TRBV5-4 with TRBJ1-2, with 9 nucleotides matching TRBD1. Germline V lookup: CDR1 SGHNT, CDR2 YYREEE (reference sequence). The trim removed 0 bases at V and 8 bases at J, leaving 2 bases unmatched. The CDR3 has 13 amino acids. The CDR3, as DNA: TGTGCCAGCAGCTTGGACAGGGGGCTCGGCTACACCTTC. It translates to CASSLDRGLGYTF.

This chain links TRBV29-1 with TRBJ2-2, with a weak D call TRBD2 (5 bases). Trimming shortened V by 4 bases and J by 2 bases, and 11 bases separated the two germline ends. CDR3 length: 14 amino acids. Germline CDR1 SQVTM, CDR2 ANQGSEA. CDR3 DNA sequence: TGCAGCGTTGCTGGGAGCTTTAACACCGGGGAGCTGTTTTTT. This codes for CSVAGSFNTGELFF.

The V call is TRBV7-2, the J call TRBJ2-7; 13 bases are shared with TRBD2. The CDR3 runs 17 residues. V trimming: 3 bases; J trimming: 5 bases; junction bases outside the gene matches: 10. CDR1 SGHTA and CDR2 FQGNSA come from the germline V gene. The CDR3 spells CASSFLLLAGGANEQYF. As DNA, the CDR3 is TGTGCCAGCAGCTTCCTTTTACTAGCGGGGGGGGCGAACGAGCAGTACTTC.

The V gene is TRBV2, the J gene TRBJ2-3, with a possible D match to TRBD1 (6 bases). Germline CDR1 SNHLY, CDR2 FYNNEI. V was cut by 4 bases and J by 10 bases, with 15 bases left in between. The CDR3 consists of 13 residues. The CDR3 DNA reads as TGTGCCAGCAGTGGGGACATAGAGCGCGCGCAGTATTTT. This translates into CASSGDIERAQYF.

V usage is TRBV19 and J usage is TRBJ2-7, with 8 bases aligning to TRBD2. The CDR3 is 16 residues long. Losses at the gene ends were 3 bases for V and 0 bases for J; bases not matched to a gene: 7. Germline CDR1 is LNHDA and CDR2 is SQIVND (reference sequence). The CDR3 here is CASSITGGILSYEQYF. In nucleotides, the CDR3 is TGTGCCAGTAGTATTACGGGGGGGATCCTCTCCTACGAGCAGTACTTC.

The chain couples TRBV7-6 to TRBJ1-4; tentatively, D is TRBD1 (6 bases). Trimming took off 5 bases at V and 8 bases at J, with 21 bases between the two ends. The CDR3 is 16 residues long. Germline V gives CDR1 SGHVS, CDR2 FNYEAQ. CDR3 DNA sequence: TGTGCCAGCAGCCTACGAAACAGGGTCGGCGACGAAAAACTGTTTTTT. As protein: CASSLRNRVGDEKLFF.

The CDR3 loop reads CASGGINEQYF. CDR3 bases: TGTGCCAGCGGCGGGATCAACGAGCAGTACTTC. The rearrangement uses TRBV6-5 and TRBJ2-7; a possible D gene is TRBD2 (6 bases). CDR3 length equals 11 residues. With 8 bases removed from V and 5 bases from J, the gap between germline ends came to 10 bases. The germline gives CDR1 MNHEY, CDR2 SVGAGI.

The V call is TRBV6-1, the J call TRBJ1-1; 11 bases map to TRBD1. Trimming at V came to 0 bases and at J to 9 bases, leaving 6 bases not matched to a gene. The CDR3 covers 15 residues. Germline V gene data show CDR1 as MNHNS and CDR2 as SASEGT. The DNA for the CDR3 is TGTGCCAGCAGTGAAGCGGCCGGGACAGGGGGTCAAGCTTTCTTT. Amino acid sequence: CASSEAAGTGGQAFF.

The chain couples TRBV5-5 to TRBJ1-2; possible D gene TRBD1, 5 bases. The germline V gene encodes CDR1 SGHKS and CDR2 YYEKEE (reference sequence). The CDR3 runs to 14 residues. Between the trimmed V and J ends, which lost 2 bases and 4 bases, there was a span of 12 bases. DNA of the CDR3: TGTGCCAGCAGCTTCGGACACGGCGCCTATGGCTACACCTTC. Its translation is CASSFGHGAYGYTF.

The rearrangement joins TRBV12-5 to TRBJ1-1; D might be TRBD1 (5 bases). In germline, CDR1 is LGHNT, CDR2 FRNRAP. Trimming left V 3 bases short and J 1 base short, with 15 bases between. This CDR3 is built from 16 residues. The CDR3 region is CASGLYQGARNTEAFF. In DNA, the CDR3 is TGTGCTAGTGGTTTATACCAAGGGGCAAGGAACACTGAAGCTTTCTTT.

This clone was detected ten times or more. This chain links TRBV19 with TRBJ1-2; maybe TRBD1 (5 bases). From germline, CDR1 is LNHDA and CDR2 SQIVND (reference sequence). Trimming shortened V by 4 bases and J by 8 bases, and 17 bases separated the two germline ends. This CDR3 has 14 amino acids. The CDR3 spells CASSRGESNRGYTF. The CDR3 DNA reads TGTGCCAGTAGTAGGGGCGAATCCAACCGGGGCTACACCTTC.